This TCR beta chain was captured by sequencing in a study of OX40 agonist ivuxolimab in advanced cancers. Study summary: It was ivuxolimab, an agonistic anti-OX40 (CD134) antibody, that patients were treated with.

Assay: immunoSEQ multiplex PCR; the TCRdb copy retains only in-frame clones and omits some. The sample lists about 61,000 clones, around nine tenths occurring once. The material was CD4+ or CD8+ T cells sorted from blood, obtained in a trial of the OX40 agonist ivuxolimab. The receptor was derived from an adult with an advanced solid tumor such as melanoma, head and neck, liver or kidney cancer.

CDR3 DNA: TGTGCCAGCAGCTTGGCCGGGAATTCGAACACTGAAGCTTTCTTT. Its protein is CASSLAGNSNTEAFF. The chain is built from TRBV5-5 and TRBJ1-1, with no clear D. CDR1 is SGHKS and CDR2 is YYEKEE in the germline V gene (reference sequence). The CDR3 runs to 15 residues. V gave up 0 bases and J gave up 1 base, with 10 bases separating them. Filled out from reference TRBV5-5 and TRBJ1-1, the complete variable domain reads DAGVTQSPTHLIKTRGQQVTLRCSPISGHKSVSWYQQVLGQGPQFIFQYYEKEERGRGNFPDRFSARQFPNYSSELNVNALLLGDSALYLCASSLAGNSNTEAFFGQGTRLTVV.